This TCR beta chain was sequenced during a study of blood T cell repertoires in COVID-19. Study as a whole: Acute and convalescent COVID-19 samples came from the United States, Italy and Spain. PBMCs, B-cell-depleted T cells, or T cells provided the cDNA or gDNA that made up the material.

Under the authors' procedure: Nucleated cell counts were estimated from reference gene primer amplification. Using immunoSEQ multiplex PCR, the repertoire was profiled, and TCRdb retains in-frame clones only, with some absent. V and J calls and clone size are those listed in that table; D and trimming were worked out from the DNA. This table holds about 200,000 clones, about nine tenths found once. V shed 4 bases and J shed 1 base, with 11 bases lying between them. The CDR3 length is 14 residues. Germline assignment: CDR1 SGHKS and CDR2 YYEKEE (reference sequence). V and J are TRBV5-5 and TRBJ1-2, with D unclear. The clonotype originates from a man aged 25-45 years who had recovered from COVID-19. Sequencing used peripheral blood. The CDR3 DNA reads TGTGCCAGCAGCCCGCCCCGGGGTAACTATGGCTACACCTTC. This translates into CASSPPRGNYGYTF.